The 8 T cell receptor beta chains reported below all come from one sample, sequenced in a study of Graves' ophthalmopathy and Graves' hyperthyroidism. RNA transcripts yielded amplified TCR beta CDR3 regions. Second-round multiplex PCR came after a first-round RT-PCR that employed HTBI primers. A single record per CDR3 protein comes from TCRdb applying MiXCR to the multiplex PCR reads. The table records roughly 610,000 distinct CDR3 sequences, about 20% of them present only once. Source material: peripheral blood. The origin of the receptors is a woman aged 18-29 years with stable Graves' hyperthyroidism. Some clones in this sample may be carry-over from other donors' samples.

This clonotype was detected only once. The chain has TRBV7-2 and TRBJ2-5; no firm D call. The V end lost 1 base, the J end lost 7 bases, and 19 bases lay between the germline ends. The CDR3 length is 16 residues. The germline V gene encodes CDR1 SGHTA and CDR2 FQGNSA. CDR3 nucleotide sequence: TGTGCCAGCAGCTTAGTGCCCGGCCAGCCAGGCGGGACCCAGTACTTC. Its translation: CASSLVPGQPGGTQYF.

The chain carries TRBV2 and TRBJ1-1; D is undetermined. In germline, CDR1 is SNHLY, CDR2 FYNNEI. The CDR3 consists of 13 residues. With 3 bases removed from V and 1 base from J, the gap between germline ends came to 6 bases. CDR3 coding DNA: TGTGCCAGCAGTGAGAGAAAGAACACTGAAGCTTTCTTT. This encodes CASSERKNTEAFF.

This clonotype has ten or more counts. V is TRBV9 and J is TRBJ2-5; D is undetermined. V was trimmed by 6 bases and J by 5 bases, leaving 23 bases between them. Germline V gives CDR1 SGDLS, CDR2 YYNGEE. There are 16 residues in the CDR3. CDR3 bases: TGTGCCAGCACCAAGAGGAGTAGTTCCTCTATTGAGACCCAGTACTTC. This translates into CASTKRSSSSIETQYF.

This clonotype was detected only a few times. The rearrangement joins TRBV7-2 to TRBJ2-4; weak D call: TRBD2 (7 bases). CDR1 and CDR2 from the germline V gene are SGHTA and FQGNSA. CDR3 length: 14 amino acids. Trimming pared 5 bases from V and 5 bases from J, leaving 13 bases between. CDR3 in amino acids: CASSLGGAQNIQYF. CDR3 sequence (DNA): TGTGCCAGCAGCCTGGGGGGGGCCCAAAACATTCAGTACTTC.

In its sample, this clonotype was seen many times. This chain links TRBV2 with TRBJ2-7, with 8 bases lining up with TRBD1. V lost 5 bases to trimming and J lost 7 bases; unmatched junction nucleotides: 7. CDR3 length: 13 amino acids. Germline V lookup: CDR1 SNHLY, CDR2 FYNNEI. CDR3 nucleotides: TGTGCCAGCAGTTGGACAGGGCAAGGAGAGCAGTACTTC. It codes for CASSWTGQGEQYF.

The sample holds many counts of this clonotype. The CDR3 here is CASSQEGGNTGELFF. Written as DNA, the CDR3 is TGCGCCAGCAGCCAAGAAGGAGGCAACACCGGGGAGCTGTTTTTT. This chain links TRBV4-1 with TRBJ2-2, with D tentatively TRBD2 (5 bases). The V gene's germline CDR1 is MGHRA and CDR2 YSYEKL. The CDR3 has 15 amino acids. Trimming took off 0 bases at V and 2 bases at J, with 7 bases between the two ends.

This clonotype appeared a few times. V usage is TRBV20-1 and J usage is TRBJ1-5, with TRBD1 identical over 8 bases. The CDR3 sequence is 16 residues long. Germline V lookup: CDR1 DFQATT, CDR2 SNEGSKA (reference sequence). The junction had 16 bases not matched to a gene; V was cut back by 6 bases and J by 6 bases. The CDR3 coding sequence is TGCAGTGCATGGACAGGGCGGGGATCTAGCCTTCAGCCCCAGCATTTT. Amino acids: CSAWTGRGSSLQPQHF.

Worth noting for this clonotype: This may arise from a read error, as a much more abundant clone is one base away. This chain links TRBV11-2 with TRBJ1-5; D is uncertain. The V end was cut by 5 bases, the J end by 1 base, with 15 bases between. Germline CDR1 SGHAT, CDR2 FQNNGV. The CDR3 sequence is 16 residues long. DNA of the CDR3: TGTGCCAGCAGCCAATCGGCAGCGACGAGCAATCAGCCCCAGCATTTT. Residues: CASSQSAATSNQPQHF.